This TCR beta chain stems from a study of graft-versus-host responses after intestinal transplantation. Study-level findings and limits: There was an association between peak levels of circulating GvH clones and early post-transplant HvG declines.

This CDR3 is built from 14 residues. From germline, CDR1 is SGHNT and CDR2 YYREEE (reference sequence). Sequencing was performed with immunoSEQ multiplex PCR; in TCRdb, only in-frame clones are kept and a portion is missing. The sample contains approximately 77,000 clones, approximately 88% of which appear only once. On this clone: Its antigen is still unknown. One junction end disagrees with the germline gene, perhaps due to a read error.

The specimen was unstimulated CD4+ T cells sorted from spleen or lymph node cells, collected before intestinal transplant. The source is a human donor who received an intestinal transplant. The chain links TRBV5-4 to TRBJ2-1; 13 bases fit TRBD2. The CDR3 sequence is CASSAPGLAGKQFF. DNA for the CDR3: TGTGCCAGCAGCGCCCCGGGACTAGCGGGAAAGCAATTCTTC.